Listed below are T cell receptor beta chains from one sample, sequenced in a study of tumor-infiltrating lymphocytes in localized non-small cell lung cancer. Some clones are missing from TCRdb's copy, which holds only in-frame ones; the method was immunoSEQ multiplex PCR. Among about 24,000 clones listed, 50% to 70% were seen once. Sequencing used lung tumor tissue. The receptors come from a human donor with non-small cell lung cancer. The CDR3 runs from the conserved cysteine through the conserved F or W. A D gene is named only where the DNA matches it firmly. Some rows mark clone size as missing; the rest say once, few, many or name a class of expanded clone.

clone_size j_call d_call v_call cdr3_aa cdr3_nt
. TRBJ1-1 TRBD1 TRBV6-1 CASSGGQYHTEAFF TGTGCCAGCAGTGGGGGACAGTATCACACTGAAGCTTTCTTT
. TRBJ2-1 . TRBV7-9 CASSFTRLSSSYNEQFF TGTGCCAGCAGCTTTACGAGACTTTCAAGCTCCTACAATGAGCAGTTCTTC
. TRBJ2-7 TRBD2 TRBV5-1 CASSPQGGSGSAHEQYF TGCGCCAGCAGCCCGCAAGGGGGTAGCGGGAGTGCTCACGAGCAGTACTTC
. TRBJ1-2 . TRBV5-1 CASSLAAETPGYTF TGCGCCAGCAGCTTGGCCGCCGAAACACCGGGCTACACCTTC
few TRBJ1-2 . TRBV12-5 CASGNFDRGGYTF TGTGCTAGTGGTAATTTCGACAGAGGGGGCTACACCTTC
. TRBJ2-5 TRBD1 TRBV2 CASRPIQGAGETQYF TGTGCCAGCAGACCAATACAGGGGGCCGGAGAGACCCAGTACTTC
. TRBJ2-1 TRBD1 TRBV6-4 CASSGDRGLGGEQFF TGTGCCAGCAGTGGGGACAGGGGGCTAGGGGGTGAGCAGTTCTTC
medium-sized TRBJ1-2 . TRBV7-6 CASSPGGDYGYTF TGTGCCAGCAGCCCCGGCGGGGACTATGGCTACACCTTC
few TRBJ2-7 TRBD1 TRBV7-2 CASSFRTGGNEQYF TGTGCCAGCAGCTTCCGGACAGGGGGCAACGAGCAGTACTTC
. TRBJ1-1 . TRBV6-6 CASTRTGFDTEAFF TGTGCCAGCACTCGTACAGGGTTCGACACTGAAGCTTTCTTT
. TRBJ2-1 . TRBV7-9 CASSLLGGTQFF TGTGCCAGCAGCTTACTAGGGGGGACCCAGTTCTTC
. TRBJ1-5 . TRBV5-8 CASSLASADRGPQHF TGTGCCAGCAGCTTGGCGTCGGCAGACCGGGGGCCCCAGCATTTT
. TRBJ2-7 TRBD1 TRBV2 CASIVGQGASGEQYF TGTGCCAGCATAGTCGGACAGGGGGCGAGTGGGGAGCAGTACTTC
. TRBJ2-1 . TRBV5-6 CASSLALDGSYNEQFF TGTGCCAGCAGCCTGGCCCTGGACGGCTCCTACAATGAGCAGTTCTTC
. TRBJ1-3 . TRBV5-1 CASSLVGDPGNTIYF TGCGCCAGCAGCTTGGTCGGGGATCCTGGAAACACCATATATTTT
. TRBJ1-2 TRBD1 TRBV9 CASSPRDRGGYGYTF TGTGCCAGCAGCCCCCGGGACAGGGGTGGCTATGGCTACACCTTC
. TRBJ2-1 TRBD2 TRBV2 CASSEGTSGSYNEQFF TGTGCCAGCAGTGAAGGGACTAGCGGGAGTTACAATGAGCAGTTCTTC
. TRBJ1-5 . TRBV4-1 CASSQDGRSNQPQHF TGCGCCAGCAGCCAAGACGGGCGGTCCAATCAGCCCCAGCATTTT
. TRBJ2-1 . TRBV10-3 CAISETAGLYNEQFF TGTGCCATCAGTGAGACGGCGGGCCTATACAATGAGCAGTTCTTC
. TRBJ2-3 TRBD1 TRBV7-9 CASSTQGAPTDTQYF TGTGCCAGCAGCACCCAGGGGGCCCCCACAGATACGCAGTATTTT
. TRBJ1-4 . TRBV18 CASSLGLGDEKLFF TGTGCCAGCTCACTTGGATTAGGGGATGAAAAACTGTTTTTT
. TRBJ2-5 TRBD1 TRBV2 CASTRDRARETQYF TGTGCCAGCACCCGGGACAGGGCTAGGGAGACCCAGTACTTC
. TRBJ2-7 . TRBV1 CTSRPPGIYEQYF TGCACCAGCCGTCCTCCGGGGATCTACGAGCAGTACTTC
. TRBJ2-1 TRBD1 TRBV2 CASRIGGLGTGGNEQFF TGTGCCAGCAGAATAGGGGGACTCGGGACAGGGGGTAATGAGCAGTTCTTC
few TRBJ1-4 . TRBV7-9 CASSPPTANEKLFF TGTGCCAGCAGCCCTCCGACAGCTAATGAAAAACTGTTTTTT
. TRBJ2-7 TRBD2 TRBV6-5 CASSRTSGSYEQYF TGTGCCAGCAGCAGGACTAGCGGGAGCTACGAGCAGTACTTC
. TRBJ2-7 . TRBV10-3 CATSGSGAYEQYF TGTGCCACCTCGGGGTCGGGGGCTTACGAGCAGTACTTC
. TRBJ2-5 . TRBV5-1 CASSLGWGETQYF TGCGCCAGCAGCTTGGGGTGGGGAGAGACCCAGTACTTC
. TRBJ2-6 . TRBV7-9 CASSLVPGSFSNVLTF TGTGCCAGCAGCTTAGTCCCGGGCTCGTTTTCCAACGTCCTGACTTTC
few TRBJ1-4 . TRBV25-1 CASSEPGTMEKLFF TGTGCCAGCAGTGAACCGGGGACAATGGAAAAACTGTTTTTT
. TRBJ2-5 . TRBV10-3 CATRAPGGGETQYF TGTGCCACCCGCGCCCCAGGTGGTGGAGAGACCCAGTACTTC
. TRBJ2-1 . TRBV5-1 CASSLGGTAGNEQFF TGCGCCAGCAGCTTAGGGGGGACCGCGGGCAATGAGCAGTTCTTC
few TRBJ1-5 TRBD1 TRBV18 CASSPGQPQPQHF TGTGCCAGCTCACCGGGACAGCCTCAGCCCCAGCATTTT
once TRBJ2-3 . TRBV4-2 CASSQVGTLTDTQYF TGTGCCAGCAGCCAAGTTGGGACCCTAACAGATACGCAGTATTTT
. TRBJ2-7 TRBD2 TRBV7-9 CASSLNPGLAGTKAHEQYF TGTGCCAGCAGCTTAAACCCAGGACTAGCGGGAACCAAAGCTCACGAGCAGTACTTC
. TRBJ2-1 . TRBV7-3 CASSLGPYNEQFF TGTGCCAGCAGCTTAGGACCTTACAATGAGCAGTTCTTC
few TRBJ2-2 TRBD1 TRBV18 CASSGRGPGATGELFF TGTGCCAGCTCGGGCAGGGGGCCCGGGGCCACCGGGGAGCTGTTTTTT
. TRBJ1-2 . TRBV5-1 CASSLGWDYGYTF TGCGCCAGCAGCTTGGGGTGGGACTATGGCTACACCTTC
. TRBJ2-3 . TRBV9 CASSVEAGSTDTQYF TGTGCCAGCAGCGTAGAGGCGGGTAGCACAGATACGCAGTATTTT
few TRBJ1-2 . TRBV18 CASSPAQGSGYGYTF TGTGCCAGCTCACCAGCGCAGGGGTCGGGCTATGGCTACACCTTC
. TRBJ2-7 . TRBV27 CASSADRHEQYF TGTGCCAGCAGTGCCGACAGGCACGAGCAGTACTTC
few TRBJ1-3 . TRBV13 CASSLPALRDTIYF TGTGCCAGCAGCTTACCAGCGTTACGAGACACCATATATTTT